What follows are 20 T cell receptor beta chains derived from one specimen sequenced in a study of blood T cells in healthy people across ages. It was with a sample-barcoded 5' primer and a J-beta primer mix that a second PCR of roughly 7 to 11 cycles was run. TCRdb re-analysed the 5' RACE reads in MiXCR, keeping a single row per CDR3 protein. The sample comprises 800,000 or so distinct CDR3 sequences, about 42% of which are singletons, and over 15% rests with the top ten. Sequencing was carried out using blood. The receptors originated from an elderly man in good health.

This chain uses TRBV6-1 with TRBJ1-5; maybe TRBD1 (5 bases). The CDR3 spans 15 residues. Germline V CDR1 and CDR2: MNHNS, SASEGT. V was clipped by 0 bases and J by 3 bases, with 9 bases between them. The CDR3 DNA is TGTGCCAGCAGTGAAGCGGGACGGATCAATCAGCCCCAGCATTTT. Encoded protein: CASSEAGRINQPQHF.

This clonotype showed up many times. This rearrangement joins TRBV6-5 to TRBJ1-5, with TRBD1 matching over 7 bases. With 4 bases clipped from V and 4 bases from J, the junction kept 1 base outside the gene matches. This CDR3 is built from 13 residues. Germline CDR1 is MNHEY and CDR2 is SVGAGI. The CDR3, as DNA: TGTGCCAGCAGTTGGGACAGAAATCAGCCCCAGCATTTT. Translated, it gives CASSWDRNQPQHF.

The sample holds a few counts of this clonotype. V gene TRBV29-1 combines with J gene TRBJ1-1, with D maybe TRBD1 (5 bases). The V end was cut by 7 bases, the J end by 1 base, with 10 bases between. Germline V gene data show CDR1 as SQVTM and CDR2 as ANQGSEA. The CDR3 is made up of 12 amino acids. CDR3 in DNA: TGCAGCGCTTGGGACGGGAACACTGAAGCTTTCTTT. This codes for CSAWDGNTEAFF. Based on the CDR3 plus reference TRBV29-1 and TRBJ1-1, the full variable domain is SAVISQKPSRDICQRGTSLTIQCQVDSQVTMMFWYRQQPGQSLTLIATANQGSEATYESGFVIDKFPISRPNLTFSTLTVSNMSPEDSSIYLCSAWDGNTEAFFGQGTRLTVV.

In its sample, this clonotype was seen a few times. Relative to the germline gene, one junction end is altered; a read error may explain this. CDR3 coding DNA: TGTGCCATCAGCTTAGAAGAGACCCAGTACTTC. Amino acids: CAISLEETQYF. The chain is built from TRBV11-2 and TRBJ2-5; D unresolved. The V gene's germline CDR1 is SGHAT and CDR2 FQNNGV. The CDR3 loop spans 11 amino acids.

A remark on this clonotype: A clone one base away is much larger, so this may be a read error. CDR3 in amino acids: CASSLGGRQGGTQFF. CDR3 coding DNA: TGTGCCAGCAGCTTAGGAGGAAGACAGGGTGGGACCCAGTTCTTC. The chain joins TRBV7-8 to TRBJ2-1, with 7 bases identical to TRBD1. Trimming cost V 1 base and J 13 bases; bases outside gene matches: 13. Per the germline V gene, CDR1 is SGHVS and CDR2 is FQNEAQ. This CDR3 is built from 15 residues.

The rearrangement joins TRBV2 to TRBJ2-6, with D possibly being TRBD1 or TRBD2 (6 bases each). The CDR3 is made up of 17 amino acids. The germline gives CDR1 SNHLY, CDR2 FYNNEI. The germline V and J ends were trimmed by 6 bases and 0 bases, with 15 bases remaining between them. CDR3 in amino acids: CASRAGQLSSGANVLTF. DNA of the CDR3: TGTGCCAGCAGGGCGGGACAACTGAGCTCTGGGGCCAACGTCCTGACTTTC.

The chain uses TRBV3-1 and TRBJ2-5; D is possibly TRBD1 or TRBD2 (7 bases each). The germline gives CDR1 LGHDT, CDR2 YNNKEL (reference sequence). CDR3 length: 16 residues. The germline V and J ends were trimmed by 1 base and 5 bases, with 17 bases remaining between them. CDR3 nucleotides: TGTGCCAGCAGCCAAGGAGATGGCAGGGGGGGGGAGACCCAGTACTTC. This translates into CASSQGDGRGGETQYF.

This chain uses TRBV11-3 with TRBJ2-7, with 11 positions matching TRBD2. Trimming at V came to 4 bases and at J to 7 bases, leaving 12 bases not matched to a gene. The CDR3 is made up of 16 amino acids. Germline CDR1 SGHNT, CDR2 YENEEA. CDR3 coding DNA: TGTGCCAGCAGCTATCGACTAGCGGGAAGTGGCAATGAGCAGTACTTC. Translation gives CASSYRLAGSGNEQYF.

The gene calls are TRBV5-1 and TRBJ2-2; D unresolved. Between the trimmed V and J ends, which lost 0 bases and 5 bases, there was a span of 14 bases. The CDR3 is made up of 16 amino acids. Germline CDR1 reads SGHRS; CDR2 reads YFSETQ. CDR3 sequence reads: CASSLAKSGVTGELFF. CDR3 sequence (DNA): TGCGCCAGCAGCTTGGCTAAGAGTGGAGTAACCGGGGAGCTGTTTTTT. Variable domain in full (rest from reference TRBV5-1 and TRBJ2-2): KAGVTQTPRYLIKTRGQQVTLSCSPISGHRSVSWYQQTPGQGLQFLFEYFSETQRNKGNFPGRFSGRQFSNSRSEMNVSTLELGDSALYLCASSLAKSGVTGELFFGEGSRLTVL.

The chain has TRBV7-9 and TRBJ2-3; perhaps TRBD2 as D (6 bases). CDR1 is SEHNR, CDR2 FQNEAQ, per germline (reference sequence). CDR3 length equals 14 residues. Trimming removed 5 bases at V and 6 bases at J, with 15 bases between. As DNA, the CDR3 is TGTGCCAGCAGCCCTCAGCGGGCCACCGATACGCAGTATTTT. This translates into CASSPQRATDTQYF.

With respect to this clonotype: An end of the junction differs from the germline gene, which may be a read error. The chain has TRBV15 and TRBJ2-5, with D uncertain. CDR3 length: 14 residues. CDR1 and CDR2 from the germline V gene are LNHNV and YYDKDF (reference sequence). The CDR3 nucleotides are TGCGCCACCAGCAGATTTATGGACCAAGAGACCCAGTACTTC. This codes for CATSRFMDQETQYF. The variable domain in full, with the rest retrieved from reference TRBV15 and TRBJ2-5, is DAMVIQNPRYQVTQFGKPVTLSCSQTLNHNVMYWYQQKSSQAPKLLFHYYDKDFNNEADTPDNFQSRRPNTSFCFLDIRSPGLGDTAMYLCATSRFMDQETQYFGPGTRLLVL.

This clonotype was observed a handful of times. The gene calls are TRBV10-3 and TRBJ2-3; 7 bases align to TRBD2. This CDR3 is 14 amino acids long. CDR1 is ENHRY and CDR2 is SYGVKD in the germline V gene. Unmatched junction bases numbered 8, after V lost 11 bases and J lost 0 bases. For the CDR3, the DNA is TGTGCCGCCGCTAGCGGAGCTAGCACAGATACGCAGTATTTT. Translation gives CAAASGASTDTQYF.

This clonotype was detected ten times or more. The rearrangement uses TRBV6-5 and TRBJ2-5; D gene unclear. Germline values: CDR1 MNHEY, CDR2 SVGAGI. This CDR3 has 13 amino acids. Trimming removed 5 bases from V and 4 bases from J, with 11 bases in between. This CDR3 reads CASSPFGGETQYF. The CDR3 coding sequence is TGTGCCAGCAGTCCTTTTGGTGGAGAGACCCAGTACTTC.

This rearrangement joins TRBV20-1 to TRBJ1-1; TRBD1 might be the D (6 bases). CDR1 is DFQATT and CDR2 is SNEGSKA in the germline V gene (reference sequence). The CDR3 consists of 14 residues. The CDR3 loop is CSASRGSMNTEAFF. The CDR3 nucleotides are TGCAGCGCCTCCAGGGGCAGTATGAACACTGAAGCTTTCTTT.

The V call is TRBV30, the J call TRBJ1-2, with no clear D. Trimming left V 3 bases short and J 8 bases short, with 16 bases between. CDR1 is GTSNPN, CDR2 SVGIG, per germline (reference sequence). There are 13 residues in the CDR3. The CDR3, as DNA: TGTGCCTGGAGCGATAAACCCCTGGACGGCTACACCTTC. Its protein is CAWSDKPLDGYTF.

V and J are TRBV7-2 and TRBJ2-4; 8 bases are a match to TRBD2. The trim removed 2 bases at V and 1 base at J, leaving 4 bases unmatched. Germline values: CDR1 SGHTA, CDR2 FQGNSA. The length of the CDR3 is 16 residues. Here the CDR3 reads CASSLSAGEAKNIQYF. In DNA form, the CDR3 reads TGTGCCAGCAGCTTATCAGCGGGAGAGGCCAAAAACATTCAGTACTTC.

This clonotype has more than one count but fewer than ten. The genes are TRBV7-2 and TRBJ2-4; 8 bases map to TRBD2. The germline V gene has CDR1 SGHTA and CDR2 FQGNSA. The CDR3 runs to 14 residues. The trim removed 5 bases at V and 7 bases at J, leaving 7 bases unmatched. The DNA of the CDR3 is TGTGCCAGCAGCCCTTCCTCGGGGGGGAACATTCAGTACTTC. Amino acid sequence: CASSPSSGGNIQYF.

This chain joins TRBV13 and TRBJ2-5; 8 bases map to TRBD2. The ends lost 3 bases at V and 11 bases at J; junction bases unmatched: 5. CDR1 is PRHDT, CDR2 FYEKMQ, per germline (reference sequence). This CDR3 has 12 amino acids. The CDR3, as DNA: TGTGCCAGCAGCTTCGGAAGCGGGAGTCAGTACTTC. It encodes CASSFGSGSQYF. Looking up the rest from reference TRBV13 and TRBJ2-5 gives the full variable domain: AAGVIQSPRHLIKEKRETATLKCYPIPRHDTVYWYQQGPGQDPQFLISFYEKMQSDKGSIPDRFSAQQFSDYHSELNMSSLELGDSALYFCASSFGSGSQYFGPGTRLLVL.

For the CDR3, the DNA is TGTGCCAGCAGTATCGGGAGTTCCAAAGTAGATACGCAGTATTTT. Its translation: CASSIGSSKVDTQYF. This chain connects TRBV12-3 or TRBV12-4 to TRBJ2-3; TRBD2 might be the D (6 bases). This CDR3 has 15 amino acids. The V gene lost 5 bases and the J gene lost 5 bases, with 17 bases spanning the gap.

The V call is TRBV6-2 or TRBV6-3, the J call TRBJ2-5, with D possibly TRBD2 on 5 matching bases. CDR1 and CDR2 from the germline V gene are MNHEY and SVGEGT. CDR3 size: 14 residues. Trimming pared 3 bases from V and 5 bases from J, leaving 13 bases between. CDR3 coding DNA: TGTGCCAGCAGTTATTCGGGGTCCAAGGAGACCCAGTACTTC. Protein: CASSYSGSKETQYF.